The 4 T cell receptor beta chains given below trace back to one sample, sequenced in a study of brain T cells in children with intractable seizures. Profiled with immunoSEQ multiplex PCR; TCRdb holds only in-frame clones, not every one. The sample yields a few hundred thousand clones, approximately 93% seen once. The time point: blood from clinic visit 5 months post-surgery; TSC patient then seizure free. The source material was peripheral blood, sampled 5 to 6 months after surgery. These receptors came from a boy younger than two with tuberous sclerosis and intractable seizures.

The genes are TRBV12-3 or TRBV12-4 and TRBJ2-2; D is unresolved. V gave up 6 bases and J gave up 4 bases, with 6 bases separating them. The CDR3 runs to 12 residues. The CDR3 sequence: CASRTGTGELFF. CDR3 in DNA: TGTGCCAGCAGGACGGGCACCGGGGAGCTGTTTTTT.

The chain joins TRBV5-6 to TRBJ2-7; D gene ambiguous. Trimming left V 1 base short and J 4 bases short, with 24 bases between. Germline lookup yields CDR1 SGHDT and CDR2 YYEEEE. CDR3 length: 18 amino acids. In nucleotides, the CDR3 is TGTGCCAGCAGCTTGCTATACCCCAACCTCCAGAATATATACGAGCAGTACTTC. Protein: CASSLLYPNLQNIYEQYF.

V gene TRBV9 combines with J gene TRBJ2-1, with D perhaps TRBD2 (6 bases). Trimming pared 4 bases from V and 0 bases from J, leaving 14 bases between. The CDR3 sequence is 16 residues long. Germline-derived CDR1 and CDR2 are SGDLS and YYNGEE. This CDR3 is CASSSKTGVSYNEQFF. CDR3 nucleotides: TGTGCCAGCAGCTCCAAAACGGGGGTCTCCTACAATGAGCAGTTCTTC.

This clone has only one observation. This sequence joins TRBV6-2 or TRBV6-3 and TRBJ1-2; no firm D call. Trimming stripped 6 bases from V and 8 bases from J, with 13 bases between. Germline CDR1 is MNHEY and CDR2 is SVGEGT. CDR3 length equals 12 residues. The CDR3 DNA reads TGTGCCAGCAGCAGCCTGAGTGTAGGCTACACCTTC. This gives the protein CASSSLSVGYTF.